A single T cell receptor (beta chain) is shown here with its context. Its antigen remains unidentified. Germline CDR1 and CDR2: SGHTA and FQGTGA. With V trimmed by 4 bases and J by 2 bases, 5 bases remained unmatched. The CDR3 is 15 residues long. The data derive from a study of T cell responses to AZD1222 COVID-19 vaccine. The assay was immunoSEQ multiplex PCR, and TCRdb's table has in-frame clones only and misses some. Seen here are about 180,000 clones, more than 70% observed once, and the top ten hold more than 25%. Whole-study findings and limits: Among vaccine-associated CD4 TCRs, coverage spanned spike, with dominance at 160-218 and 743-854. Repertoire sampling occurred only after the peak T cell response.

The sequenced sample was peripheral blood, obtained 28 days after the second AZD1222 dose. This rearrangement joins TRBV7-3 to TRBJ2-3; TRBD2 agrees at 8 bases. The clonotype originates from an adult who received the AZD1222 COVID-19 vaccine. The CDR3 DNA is TGTGCCAGCAGCTCCCTTAGCGGGACCACAGATACGCAGTATTTT. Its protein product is CASSSLSGTTDTQYF.